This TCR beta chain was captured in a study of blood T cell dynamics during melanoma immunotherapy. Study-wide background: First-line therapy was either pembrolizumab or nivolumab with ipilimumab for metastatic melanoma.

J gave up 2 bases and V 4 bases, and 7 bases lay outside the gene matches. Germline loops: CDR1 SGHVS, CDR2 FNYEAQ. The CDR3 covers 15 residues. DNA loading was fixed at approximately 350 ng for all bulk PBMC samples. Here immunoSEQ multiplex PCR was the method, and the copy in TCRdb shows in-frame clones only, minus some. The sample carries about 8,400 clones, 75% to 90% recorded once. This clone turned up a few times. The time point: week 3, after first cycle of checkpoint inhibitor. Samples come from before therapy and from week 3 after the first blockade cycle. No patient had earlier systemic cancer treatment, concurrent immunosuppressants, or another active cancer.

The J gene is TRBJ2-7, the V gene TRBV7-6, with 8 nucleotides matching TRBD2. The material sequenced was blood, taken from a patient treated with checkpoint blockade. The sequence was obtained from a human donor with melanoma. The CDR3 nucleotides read TGTGCCAGCAGCTACGCGGAGACTAGCGCCTACGAGCAGTACTTC. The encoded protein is CASSYAETSAYEQYF.